The 7 T cell receptor beta chains presented below share a single source sample, sequenced in a study of OX40 agonist ivuxolimab in advanced cancers. Sequencing was performed with immunoSEQ multiplex PCR; in TCRdb, only in-frame clones are kept and a portion is missing. The sample lists tens of thousands of clones, about 80% seen once, with under 11% in the top ten. This material consisted of CD4+ or CD8+ T cells sorted from blood, taken in a trial of the OX40 agonist ivuxolimab. The receptor source for this set is an adult with an advanced solid tumor such as melanoma, head and neck, liver or kidney cancer.

This rearrangement joins TRBV27 to TRBJ1-5; no firm D call. Trimming left V 2 bases short and J 0 bases short, with 17 bases between. This CDR3 is built from 18 residues. Germline V gives CDR1 MNHEY, CDR2 SMNVEV (reference sequence). The CDR3 sequence is CASSLRTPERGSNQPQHF. CDR3 bases: TGTGCCAGCAGTTTAAGAACCCCTGAACGAGGTAGCAATCAGCCCCAGCATTTT.

In this sample, this clone turned up a few times. V is TRBV7-2 and J is TRBJ2-3, with D unresolved. From germline, CDR1 is SGHTA and CDR2 FQGNSA. V was cut by 8 bases and J by 0 bases, with 15 bases left in between. The CDR3 is made up of 15 amino acids. This CDR3 is CASRQYTGSTDTQYF. CDR3 in DNA: TGTGCCAGCCGCCAATACACCGGGAGCACAGATACGCAGTATTTT.

The rearrangement uses TRBV6-4 and TRBJ1-4; tentatively, D is TRBD1 (6 bases). CDR1 is MRHNA and CDR2 is SNTAGT in the germline V gene. CDR3 length: 12 residues. V was pared by 1 base and J by 11 bases, with 8 bases between. CDR3 loop: CASSDLGGKLFF. CDR3 coding DNA: TGTGCCAGCAGTGACTTAGGGGGGAAACTGTTTTTT.

This clone was seen more than once but under ten times. The chain is built from TRBV27 and TRBJ1-6; 10 bases match TRBD1. Germline trimming cut 4 bases from V and 9 bases from J; bases unmatched to any gene: 3. CDR1 is MNHEY and CDR2 is SMNVEV in the germline V gene (reference sequence). The CDR3 runs 14 residues. CDR3 DNA sequence: TGTGCCAGCAGTTGGGGACAGGGGAGTTCACCCCTCCACTTT. Amino acids: CASSWGQGSSPLHF.

This rearrangement joins TRBV30 to TRBJ2-1; no definite D call. Trimming took off 2 bases at V and 6 bases at J, with 5 bases between the two ends. This CDR3 is 11 amino acids long. Per the germline V gene, CDR1 is GTSNPN and CDR2 is SVGIG (reference sequence). The CDR3 protein is CAWSSRNEQFF. CDR3 bases: TGTGCCTGGAGTTCTCGCAATGAGCAGTTCTTC.

The rearrangement uses TRBV6-5 and TRBJ1-4, with 7 bases fitting TRBD1. Germline V gene lookup returns CDR1 MNHEY and CDR2 SVGAGI. The CDR3 has 15 residues. Losses at the gene ends were 6 bases for V and 3 bases for J; bases not matched to a gene: 7. Written as DNA, the CDR3 is TGTGCCAGCAGCAACCGGGACAGCGCTAATGAAAAACTGTTTTTT. Its translation is CASSNRDSANEKLFF.

V is TRBV29-1 and J is TRBJ1-1, with TRBD1 matching 8 bases. Per germline, CDR1 SQVTM and CDR2 ANQGSEA. The ends lost 5 bases at V and 9 bases at J; junction bases unmatched: 8. The CDR3 spans 12 residues. Here the CDR3 reads CSVSGQGSKAFF. CDR3 DNA: TGCAGCGTTTCTGGACAGGGCTCTAAAGCTTTCTTT.